This TCR beta chain was recovered during a study of blood T cells in healthy people across ages. Study-wide results and limits: Donors of long life had a larger count of naive CD4+ cells and greater diversity than aged donors.

Each of the donors had 9 to 10 milliliters of peripheral blood drawn into EDTA-treated Vacutainer tubes. Each sample had at least 6.5 million PBMCs isolated. A J-beta primer mix and a sample-barcoded 5' primer were used in a second PCR of about 7 to 12 cycles. TCRdb reprocessed the 5' RACE reads via MiXCR and lists one record per CDR3 protein. Of 800,000 to 950,000 distinct CDR3 sequences in the sample, around 36% were seen once. Remarks on this clonotype: What it recognizes is unknown.

Germline V gene data show CDR1 as SGHRS and CDR2 as YFSETQ. V lost 4 bases and J lost 8, with 22 bases in between. The length of the CDR3 is 16 residues. The chain employs TRBV5-1 and TRBJ2-1; D is possibly TRBD2 (6 bases). This TCR was recovered from a man between 18 and 29 years old in good health. Sequenced sample: blood. The CDR3 sequence is CASSTGLLQRGDEQFF. CDR3 in DNA: TGCGCCAGCAGCACGGGACTGCTACAAAGAGGCGATGAGCAGTTCTTC.